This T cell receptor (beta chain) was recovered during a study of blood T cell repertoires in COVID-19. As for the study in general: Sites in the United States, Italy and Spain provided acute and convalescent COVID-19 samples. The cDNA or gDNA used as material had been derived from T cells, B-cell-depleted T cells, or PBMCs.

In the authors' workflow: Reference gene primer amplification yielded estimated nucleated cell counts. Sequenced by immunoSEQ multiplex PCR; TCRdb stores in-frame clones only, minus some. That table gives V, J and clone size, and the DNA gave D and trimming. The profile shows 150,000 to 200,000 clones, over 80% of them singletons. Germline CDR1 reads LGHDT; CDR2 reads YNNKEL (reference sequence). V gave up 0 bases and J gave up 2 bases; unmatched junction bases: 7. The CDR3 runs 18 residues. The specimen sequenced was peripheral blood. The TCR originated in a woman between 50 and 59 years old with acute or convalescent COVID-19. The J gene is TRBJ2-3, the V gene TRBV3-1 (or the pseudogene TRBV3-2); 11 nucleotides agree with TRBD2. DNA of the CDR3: TGTGCCAGCAGCCAAGATAGACTAGCGGGGCGGCACACAGATACGCAGTATTTT. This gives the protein CASSQDRLAGRHTDTQYF.